This note documents a single TCR beta chain sequence. PCR primers comprised 60 Vbeta and 13 Jbeta primers. Clones were sequenced by immunoSEQ multiplex PCR, and TCRdb holds only the in-frame ones, with some missing. The table lists 200,000 or so clones. These data come from a study of cytomegalovirus exposure and HLA in healthy donors. Germline V gene data show CDR1 as MNHEY and CDR2 as SVGAGI. The trim removed 5 bases at V and 4 bases at J, leaving 8 bases unmatched. The CDR3 runs 15 residues. The sample taken for sequencing was PBMCs. The gene calls are TRBV6-5 and TRBJ1-5, with 7 positions matching TRBD1. This receptor was taken from a boy younger than 18 in good health and CMV-seronegative. CDR3 sequence: CASSLQGLGNQPQHF. In DNA, the CDR3 is TGTGCCAGCAGTCTACAGGGGTTGGGGAATCAGCCCCAGCATTTT.